One and the same sample provided the 20 T cell receptor beta chains below, sequenced in a study of T cell responses to AZD1222 COVID-19 vaccine. Assay: immunoSEQ multiplex PCR; the TCRdb copy retains only in-frame clones and omits some. This table has some 170,000 clones, about 93% appearing once. Here the sequenced sample was peripheral blood, taken 28 days after the second dose of the MenACWY control vaccine. These TCRs come from an adult who received the MenACWY meningococcal vaccine as a control.

The rearrangement uses TRBV6-5 and TRBJ1-1; D call uncertain. Per germline, CDR1 MNHEY and CDR2 SVGAGI. V was shortened by 4 bases and J by 10 bases, with 10 bases between the two germline ends. The CDR3 loop spans 11 amino acids. In nucleotides, the CDR3 is TGTGCCAGCAGTTCCGACGGGAGAGCTTTCTTT. Translation gives CASSSDGRAFF.

The J gene is TRBJ1-2, the V gene TRBV18, with 11 bases that match TRBD1. The CDR3 totals 15 residues. Germline loops: CDR1 KGHSH, CDR2 LQKENI. Germline trimming cut 3 bases from V and 3 bases from J; bases unmatched to any gene: 3. The CDR3 DNA follows: TGTGCCAGCTCACCTATGGGACAGGGGGACTATGGCTACACCTTC. Amino acids: CASSPMGQGDYGYTF. Full variable domain (outside the CDR3, taken from reference TRBV18 and TRBJ1-2): NAGVMQNPRHLVRRRGQEARLRCSPMKGHSHVYWYRQLPEEGLKFMVYLQKENIIDESGMPKERFSAEFPKEGPSILRIQQVVRGDSAAYFCASSPMGQGDYGYTFGSGTRLTVV.

The rearrangement links TRBV10-3 to TRBJ1-2; the D is unclear. V gave up 6 bases and J gave up 2 bases, with 7 bases separating them. CDR3 length: 12 residues. Germline-derived CDR1 and CDR2 are ENHRY and SYGVKD. The DNA for the CDR3 is TGTGCCATCAGAAAGGCCAACTATGGCTACACCTTC. It specifies CAIRKANYGYTF.

The sample holds one count of this clone. The rearrangement links TRBV5-5 to TRBJ1-2; 10 bases agree with TRBD1. The germline V gene encodes CDR1 SGHKS and CDR2 YYEKEE (reference sequence). This CDR3 spans 15 amino acids. V lost 8 bases and J lost 4; bases outside the gene matches: 11. CDR3 sequence (DNA): TGTGCCAGTTCCCCGAGTGGGACAGGGGCCTATGGCTACACCTTC. This gives the protein CASSPSGTGAYGYTF. The full variable domain, completed using reference TRBV5-5 and TRBJ1-2, is DAGVTQSPTHLIKTRGQQVTLRCSPISGHKSVSWYQQVLGQGPQFIFQYYEKEERGRGNFPDRFSARQFPNYSSELNVNALLLGDSALYLCASSPSGTGAYGYTFGSGTRLTVV.

The chain joins TRBV7-9 to TRBJ1-6, with D perhaps matching TRBD1 (6 bases). Trimming stripped 2 bases from V and 0 bases from J, with 11 bases between. CDR1 and CDR2 from the germline V gene are SEHNR and FQNEAQ (reference sequence). The CDR3 is 17 residues long. CDR3: CASSLRGGSSYNSPLHF. In DNA form, the CDR3 reads TGTGCCAGCAGCTTAAGGGGGGGAAGCTCCTATAATTCACCCCTCCACTTT. The entire variable domain, with the rest obtained from reference TRBV7-9 and TRBJ1-6, is as follows: DTGVSQNPRHKITKRGQNVTFRCDPISEHNRLYWYRQTLGQGPEFLTYFQNEAQLEKSRLLSDRFSAERPKGSFSTLEIQRTEQGDSAMYLCASSLRGGSSYNSPLHFGNGTRLTVT.

This sequence joins TRBV13 and TRBJ1-5; D remains unclear. The CDR3 consists of 14 residues. The germline gives CDR1 PRHDT, CDR2 FYEKMQ (reference sequence). V lost 4 bases and J 4 bases, leaving 11 bases between the germline ends. CDR3 sequence: CASSSRRGNQPQHF. In DNA form, the CDR3 reads TGTGCCAGCAGCTCCCGCCGCGGTAATCAGCCCCAGCATTTT.

The chain uses TRBV6-2 or TRBV6-3 and TRBJ2-6; perhaps TRBD2 as D (6 bases). The V end was cut by 5 bases, the J end by 4 bases, with 9 bases between. From germline, CDR1 is MNHEY and CDR2 SVGEGT. This CDR3 comprises 14 residues. The CDR3 DNA is TGTGCCAGCAGTGGCGCGGGGGGGGCCAACGTCCTGACTTTC. This translates into CASSGAGGANVLTF.

V gene TRBV6-1 combines with J gene TRBJ1-1; TRBD1 agrees at 9 bases. Per the germline V gene, CDR1 is MNHNS and CDR2 is SASEGT. The CDR3 covers 17 residues. V was clipped by 6 bases and J by 1 base; unmatched bases: 12. CDR3 amino acids: CASREQGARGTNTEAFF. As DNA, the CDR3 is TGTGCCAGCAGGGAACAGGGGGCGCGTGGGACGAACACTGAAGCTTTCTTT.

This clone was picked up a small number of times. The chain has TRBV6-2 or TRBV6-3 and TRBJ1-5, with 7 bases identical to TRBD1. Germline assignment: CDR1 MNHEY and CDR2 SVGEGT. The V and J ends lost 5 bases and 3 bases, in that order; junction bases with no gene match: 7. CDR3 length: 15 residues. The CDR3 here is CASSIQGLANQPQHF. The CDR3 DNA is TGTGCCAGCAGTATACAGGGGTTGGCCAATCAGCCCCAGCATTTT.

In DNA form, the CDR3 reads TGTGCCAGCAGCACCGCGCCCCCGAGAGGCAATCAGCCCCAGCATTTT. Its translation: CASSTAPPRGNQPQHF. This rearrangement joins TRBV7-8 to TRBJ1-5; D unclear. The CDR3 is 16 amino acids. V lost 5 bases and J 2 bases, leaving 16 bases between the germline ends. Germline V gene sequence: CDR1 SGHVS, CDR2 FQNEAQ. The variable domain in full, with the rest retrieved from reference TRBV7-8 and TRBJ1-5, is GAGVSQSPRYKVAKRGQDVALRCDPISGHVSLFWYQQALGQGPEFLTYFQNEAQLDKSGLPSDRFFAERPEGSVSTLKIQRTQQEDSAVYLCASSTAPPRGNQPQHFGDGTRLSIL.

V and J are TRBV2 and TRBJ1-3; D gene unclear. The CDR3 length is 12 residues. V shed 3 bases and J shed 9 bases, with 9 bases lying between them. Looked up from germline, CDR1 is SNHLY and CDR2 is FYNNEI. The CDR3 loop reads CASSEVFGTIYF. The CDR3 DNA reads as TGTGCCAGCAGTGAGGTGTTCGGCACCATATATTTT.

As regards this clone: Other DNA sequences from this sample encode an identical CDR3 as well. This chain uses TRBV7-9 with TRBJ1-4; no definite D call. V was shortened by 1 base and J by 0 bases, with 3 bases between the two germline ends. From germline, CDR1 is SEHNR and CDR2 FQNEAQ (reference sequence). This CDR3 is built from 14 residues. In nucleotides, the CDR3 is TGTGCCAGCAGCTTAGAAGCAACTAATGAAAAACTGTTTTTT. This codes for CASSLEATNEKLFF.

This chain uses TRBV5-1 with TRBJ1-6; D uncertain. Per the germline V gene, CDR1 is SGHRS and CDR2 is YFSETQ. The CDR3 is made up of 14 amino acids. Trimming left V 0 bases short and J 8 bases short, with 9 bases between. In nucleotides, the CDR3 is TGCGCCAGCAGCTTGGGGAGTCCCGATTCACCCCTCCACTTT. This gives the protein CASSLGSPDSPLHF.

V usage is TRBV10-3 and J usage is TRBJ2-2, with D perhaps TRBD1 or TRBD2 (6 bases each). V was shortened by 10 bases and J by 4 bases, with 22 bases between the two germline ends. The CDR3 loop spans 16 amino acids. Looked up from germline, CDR1 is ENHRY and CDR2 is SYGVKD. The CDR3 nucleotides are TGTGCCACCATGCCCGGGGGCGTCTCCCTCACCGGGGAGCTGTTTTTT. Translated, it gives CATMPGGVSLTGELFF.

The rearrangement links TRBV7-8 to TRBJ1-6, with 9 bases lining up with TRBD1. Per germline, CDR1 SGHVS and CDR2 FQNEAQ. CDR3 length: 16 residues. The trim removed 8 bases at V and 7 bases at J, leaving 12 bases unmatched. CDR3 sequence reads: CASSQGDRGGNSPLHF. The CDR3 region has the DNA TGTGCCAGCTCTCAAGGAGACAGGGGGGGAAATTCACCCCTCCACTTT.

As DNA, the CDR3 is TGTGCCAGCAGCGTAGAGGCAGGCGTCTACAACACTGAAGCTTTCTTT. It specifies CASSVEAGVYNTEAFF. The V and J genes are TRBV9 and TRBJ1-1; D remains unclear. Germline V gene sequence: CDR1 SGDLS, CDR2 YYNGEE. The CDR3 sequence is 16 residues long. Trimming took off 0 bases at V and 2 bases at J, with 14 bases between the two ends.

This clone turned up a few times. The rearrangement uses TRBV28 and TRBJ1-6; no definite D call. Germline V gene lookup returns CDR1 MDHEN and CDR2 SYDVKM. With 8 bases removed from V and 3 bases from J, the gap between germline ends came to 11 bases. This CDR3 is 14 amino acids long. The CDR3: CASGAGDYNSPLHF. Written as DNA, the CDR3 is TGTGCCAGCGGCGCCGGAGACTATAATTCACCCCTCCACTTT.

The chain couples TRBV19 to TRBJ2-1; D is perhaps TRBD1 (5 bases). The CDR3 sequence is 16 residues long. Germline-derived CDR1 and CDR2 are LNHDA and SQIVND (reference sequence). V gave up 3 bases and J gave up 0 bases, with 12 bases separating them. The CDR3 sequence: CASSIQGSSSYNEQFF. The CDR3 coding sequence is TGTGCCAGTAGTATTCAGGGCTCCAGCTCCTACAATGAGCAGTTCTTC.

V is TRBV7-2 and J is TRBJ2-1; D gene ambiguous. The V end was cut by 4 bases, the J end by 8 bases, with 18 bases between. Germline V gene lookup returns CDR1 SGHTA and CDR2 FQGNSA. The CDR3 runs to 15 residues. The CDR3 protein is CASSSQAGLGYEQFF. Here the CDR3 DNA reads TGTGCCAGCAGCTCACAAGCAGGTCTAGGTTATGAGCAGTTCTTC.

The CDR3 bases are TGTGCCAGCAGTGGGACCACTTCCTCCTACAATGAGCAGTTCTTC. Its translation: CASSGTTSSYNEQFF. This rearrangement joins TRBV2 to TRBJ2-1; D uncertain. Germline V gene data show CDR1 as SNHLY and CDR2 as FYNNEI. The CDR3 contains 15 residues. V lost 4 bases, J lost 0 bases, and 10 bases lay in between.